This TCR beta chain was captured by sequencing in a study of beta chain features in type 1 diabetes. Remarks on this clone: As yet, its antigen is unknown.

Post-sort purity exceeded 95% for all sorted populations. This CDR3 has 12 residues. Germline loops: CDR1 GTSNPN, CDR2 SVGIG (reference sequence). V lost 0 bases to trimming and J lost 5 bases, with 7 bases between them. The investigators reverse transcribed all of the isolated RNA, so they sequenced expressed TCRB transcripts. The assay was immunoSEQ multiplex PCR, and TCRdb's table has in-frame clones only and misses some. This sample yields some 230,000 clones, of which over 7.5% are seen a single time; under 0.035% belongs to the top ten. Points from the study as a whole: Sequencing from cDNA could over-represent high-TCR-expressing cells.

V gene TRBV30 combines with J gene TRBJ1-1; D is uncertain. Sequencing input: naive CD4+ T cells from blood. The receptor's source is a woman between 18 and 29 years old in good health. CDR3 residues: CAWSVAATEAFF. DNA for the CDR3: TGTGCCTGGAGTGTAGCCGCTACTGAAGCTTTCTTT.